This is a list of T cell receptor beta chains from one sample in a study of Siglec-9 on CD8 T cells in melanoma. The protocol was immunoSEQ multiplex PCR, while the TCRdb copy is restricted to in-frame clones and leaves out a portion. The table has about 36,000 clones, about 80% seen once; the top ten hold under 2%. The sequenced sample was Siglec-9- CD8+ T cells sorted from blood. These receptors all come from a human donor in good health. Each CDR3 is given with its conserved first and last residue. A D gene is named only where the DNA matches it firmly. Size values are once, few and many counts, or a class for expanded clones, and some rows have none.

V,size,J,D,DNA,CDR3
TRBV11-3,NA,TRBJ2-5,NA,TGTGCCAGCAGCGATTTTTTAGGACAGTCCCAAGAGACCCAGTACTTC,CASSDFLGQSQETQYF
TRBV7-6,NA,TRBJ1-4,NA,TGTGCCAGCAGCCAAAATCCTTGGACTAATGAAAAACTGTTTTTT,CASSQNPWTNEKLFF
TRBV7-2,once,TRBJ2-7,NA,TGTGCCAGCAGCTTAATTCGGGACGAGCAGTACTTC,CASSLIRDEQYF
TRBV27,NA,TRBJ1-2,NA,TGTGCCAGCAGTTTAGTTCCAGGGAGCCTAGGCGTCGATGGCCACACCTTC,CASSLVPGSLGVDGHTF
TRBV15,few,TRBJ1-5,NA,TGTGCCACCAGCGGCAGCGGCGGTCAGCCCCAGCATTTT,CATSGSGGQPQHF
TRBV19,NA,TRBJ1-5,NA,TGTGCCAGTAGTATAAGGGACACAAATCAGCCCCAGCATTTT,CASSIRDTNQPQHF
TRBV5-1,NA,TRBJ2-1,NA,TGCGCCAGCACCCACTCCTATTCCTACAATGAGCAGTTCTTC,CASTHSYSYNEQFF
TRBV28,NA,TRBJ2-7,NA,TGTGCCAGCAGAACTGACGGACTACCCTACGAGCAGTACTTC,CASRTDGLPYEQYF
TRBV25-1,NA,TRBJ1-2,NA,TGTGCCAGCAGTGAACTCTCAGGGTCGGGTTCTCAGGTCTTCTTC,CASSELSGSGSQVFF
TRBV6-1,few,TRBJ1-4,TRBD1,TGTGCCAGCAGGCTCAGGGGGTTCGAAAAACTGTTTTTT,CASRLRGFEKLFF
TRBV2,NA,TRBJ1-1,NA,TGTGCCAGCTCCCGAGGGATGGAAGGCGCTGAAGCTTTCTTT,CASSRGMEGAEAFF
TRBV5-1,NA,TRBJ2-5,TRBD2,TGCGCCAGCAGGTGGACTAGCGGGAGGGCCCCGGGAGAGACCCAGTACTTC,CASRWTSGRAPGETQYF
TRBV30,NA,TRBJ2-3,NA,TGTGCCTGGAGCCGGGGCACAGATACGCAGTATTTT,CAWSRGTDTQYF
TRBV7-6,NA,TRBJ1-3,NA,TGTGCCAGCAGCTCGTCCCTTGTGGGAAACACCATATATTTT,CASSSSLVGNTIYF
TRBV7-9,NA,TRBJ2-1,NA,TGTGCCAGCAGCTTCGGCAATGAGCAGTTCTTC,CASSFGNEQFF
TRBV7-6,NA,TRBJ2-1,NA,TGTGCCAGCAGCCCTCTCTCGGACAGCTACAATGAGCAGTTCTTC,CASSPLSDSYNEQFF
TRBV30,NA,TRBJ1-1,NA,TGTGCCTGGAGTGTACCCTCCGGAGAGGGTGGGAACACTGAAGCTTTCTTT,CAWSVPSGEGGNTEAFF
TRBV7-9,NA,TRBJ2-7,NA,TGTGCCAGCAGCTTAGCGGGGCAGGGAAGCTACGAGCAGTACTTC,CASSLAGQGSYEQYF
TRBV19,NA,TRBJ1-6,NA,TGTGCCAGTAATCTAGGGGCCCGGGGGGCGCCCCTCCACTTT,CASNLGARGAPLHF
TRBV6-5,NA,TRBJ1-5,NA,TGTGCCAGCAGTTACTTCCGGAATCAGCCCCAGCATTTT,CASSYFRNQPQHF
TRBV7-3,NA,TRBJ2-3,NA,TGTGCCAGCAGACCGGGGGGCTCAGATACGCAGTATTTT,CASRPGGSDTQYF
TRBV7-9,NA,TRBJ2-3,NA,TGTGCCAGCAGCTTCCGGGACTTCTCTATTGATACGCAGTATTTT,CASSFRDFSIDTQYF
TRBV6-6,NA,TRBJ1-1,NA,TGTGCCAGCAGTCAATCGACGGGGAGGACCACTGAAGCTTTCTTT,CASSQSTGRTTEAFF
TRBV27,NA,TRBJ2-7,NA,TGTGCCAGCAGTGACCGGGGACTTCCCTACGAGCAGTACTTC,CASSDRGLPYEQYF
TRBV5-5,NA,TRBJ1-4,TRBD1,TGTGCCAGCAGCGGGGGGACAGGAGGAGAAAAACTGTTTTTT,CASSGGTGGEKLFF
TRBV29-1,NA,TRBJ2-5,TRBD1,TGCAGCGTGACAGGGTGGCCGCCGGGGCAAGAGACCCAGTACTTC,CSVTGWPPGQETQYF
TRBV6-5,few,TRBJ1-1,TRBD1,TGTGCCAGCAGTAGACAGGGATCCCCGGACACTGAAGCTTTCTTT,CASSRQGSPDTEAFF
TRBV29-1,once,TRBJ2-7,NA,TGCAGCGCCGAAACCGAGGGACAATCCTACGAGCAGTACTTC,CSAETEGQSYEQYF
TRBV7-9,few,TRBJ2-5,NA,TGTGCCAGCAGCTTAGAGGGCTTGAGGGAGACCCAGTACTTC,CASSLEGLRETQYF
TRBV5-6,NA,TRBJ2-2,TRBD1,TGTGCCAGCAGCTGGCAGACAGGGGGCGCAGCCGGGGAGCTGTTTTTT,CASSWQTGGAAGELFF
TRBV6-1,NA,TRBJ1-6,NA,TGTGCCAGCAGTGCAGAGGGGCAGATGTATAATTCACCCCTCCACTTT,CASSAEGQMYNSPLHF
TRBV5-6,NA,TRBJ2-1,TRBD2,TGTGCCAGCAGATGGACTAGCGGGAGGCGGAATGAGCAGTTCTTC,CASRWTSGRRNEQFF
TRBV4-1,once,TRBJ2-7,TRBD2,TGCGCCAGCAGCGCCTCCCTCGGGCTAGCGGGAGACGAGCAGTACTTC,CASSASLGLAGDEQYF
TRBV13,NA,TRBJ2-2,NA,TGTGCCAGCAGCTTCGGTACAGAGGAGGGGGAGCTGTTTTTT,CASSFGTEEGELFF
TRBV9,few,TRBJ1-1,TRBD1,TGTGCCAGCAGCCCCCAGGGGGCTAACACTGAAGCTTTCTTT,CASSPQGANTEAFF
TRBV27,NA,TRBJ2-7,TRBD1,TGTGCCAGCAGCCAGGGACAGGGTTTTGACGAGCAGTACTTC,CASSQGQGFDEQYF
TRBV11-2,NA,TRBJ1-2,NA,TGTGCCAGCAGCTTAGAAGGCAGGGCTTTGGTTGGCTACACCTTC,CASSLEGRALVGYTF
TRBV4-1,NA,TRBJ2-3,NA,TGCGCCAGCAGCCTGAGCACTACAGATACGCAGTATTTT,CASSLSTTDTQYF
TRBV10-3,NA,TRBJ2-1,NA,TGTGCCATCAGTCCGAGTTGGGGCAGCTCCTACAATGAGCAGTTCTTC,CAISPSWGSSYNEQFF
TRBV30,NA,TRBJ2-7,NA,TGTGCCTGGAGTGTAGTATCCTACGAGCAGTACTTC,CAWSVVSYEQYF
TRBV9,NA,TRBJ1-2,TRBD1,TGTGCCAGCAGCCTAGGGGACAGACCACTCTATGGCTACACCTTC,CASSLGDRPLYGYTF
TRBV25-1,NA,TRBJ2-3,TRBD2,TGTGCCAGCAGTGAACTGGGGGAGGGCCGAGGAGATACGCAGTATTTT,CASSELGEGRGDTQYF
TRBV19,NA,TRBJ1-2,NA,TGTGCCAGTAGTATTGATTCCCCTGGACCGCATGGGGACTATGGCTACACCTTC,CASSIDSPGPHGDYGYTF
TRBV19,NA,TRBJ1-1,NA,TGTGCCAGTAGTACTAAAATGAACACTGAAGCTTTCTTT,CASSTKMNTEAFF
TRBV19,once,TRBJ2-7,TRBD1,TGTGCCAGTAGCTACGGACAGGGGCCCTCCTACGAGCAGTACTTC,CASSYGQGPSYEQYF
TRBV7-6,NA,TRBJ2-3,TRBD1,TGTGCCAGCAGCTTAGCACAGGGGGCTTCAGATACGCAGTATTTT,CASSLAQGASDTQYF
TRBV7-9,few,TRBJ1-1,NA,TGTGCCAGCAGCTTGACGATCAACACTGAAGCTTTCTTT,CASSLTINTEAFF
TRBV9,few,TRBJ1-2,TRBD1,TGTGCCAGCAGCGTAGGACAGGGGGCTGACTATGGCTACACCTTC,CASSVGQGADYGYTF
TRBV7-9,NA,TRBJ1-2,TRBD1,TGTGCCAGCAGCCCACCGGGACAGTCCTATGGCTACACCTTC,CASSPPGQSYGYTF
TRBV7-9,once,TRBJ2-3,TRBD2,TGTGCCAGCAGCCCCTCTAGCGGGGTCACAGATACGCAGTATTTT,CASSPSSGVTDTQYF
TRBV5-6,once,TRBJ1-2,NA,TGTGCCAGCAGCTGGGGTGGAATGGACTACACCTTC,CASSWGGMDYTF
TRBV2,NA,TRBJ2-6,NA,TGTGCCAGCAGTGAAAGGGGGATGCCTACTGGGGCCAACGTCCTGACTTTC,CASSERGMPTGANVLTF
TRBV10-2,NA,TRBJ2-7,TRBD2,TGCGCCAGCAGCCCCGGACTAGCGGGAGTCCACGAGCAGTACTTC,CASSPGLAGVHEQYF
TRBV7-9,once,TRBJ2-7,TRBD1,TGTGCCAGCAGCCCACCCCCGGGACAGGGGACATCCTACGAGCAGTACTTC,CASSPPPGQGTSYEQYF
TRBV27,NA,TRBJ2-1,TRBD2,TGTGCCAGCAGTTTGTTAGCGGGGGAGAGCTCCTACAATGAGCAGTTCTTC,CASSLLAGESSYNEQFF
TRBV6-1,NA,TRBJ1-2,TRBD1,TGTGCCAGCAGCGCTCAGGGGGCTGGCTATGGCTACACCTTC,CASSAQGAGYGYTF
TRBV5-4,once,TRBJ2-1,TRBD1,TGTGCCAGCAGCCCCTTGACAGGGGGATGGGATGAGCAGTTCTTC,CASSPLTGGWDEQFF
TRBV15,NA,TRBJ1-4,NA,TGTGCCACCAGGGGACAATCTGAAAAACTGTTTTTT,CATRGQSEKLFF